This is a list of T cell receptor beta chains from one sample in a study of memory CD4+ T cells and cytomegalovirus serostatus. The table came from immunoSEQ multiplex PCR; TCRdb's copy has only in-frame clones and leaves some out. This sample has approximately 44,000 clones, with more than 65% found just once. The sample was memory CD4+ T cells from blood. These receptors came from an adult in good health and CMV-seronegative. The CDR3 runs from the conserved cysteine through the conserved F or W. The D gene is left open where the match is weak. Only part of the rows carry a size: once, few, many, or a class if the clone is expanded.

TRBV6-1	-	TRBJ1-4	-	TGTGCCAGCAGTAAAAAGGGACAAGGGGAAAAACTGTTTTTT	CASSKKGQGEKLFF
TRBV29-1	-	TRBJ1-1	-	TGCAGCGGGGCCCGGGGGCAGAACACTGAAGCTTTCTTT	CSGARGQNTEAFF
TRBV30	-	TRBJ2-2	-	TGTGCCTGGAGTAAAGGGTCGAACACCGGGGAGCTGTTTTTT	CAWSKGSNTGELFF
TRBV5-1	TRBD1	TRBJ1-1	once	TGCGCCAGCAGCTCAACAGGGGGCGCCGAAAGCACTGAAGCTTTCTTT	CASSSTGGAESTEAFF
TRBV2	-	TRBJ1-5	-	TGTGCCAGCAGTGAAGCGCTTAGGGCAGTAGGGCAGCCCCAGCATTTT	CASSEALRAVGQPQHF
TRBV7-6	TRBD1	TRBJ2-3	-	TGTGCCAGCAGCGCATGGACAGGGAGCACAGATACGCAGTATTTT	CASSAWTGSTDTQYF
TRBV11-3	-	TRBJ2-2	-	TGTGCCAGCAGCCACACAGGTCCCGGGGAGCTGTTTTTT	CASSHTGPGELFF
TRBV5-4	-	TRBJ2-5	-	TGTGCCAGCAGCAGGGGGGGGGATCAAGAGACCCAGTACTTC	CASSRGGDQETQYF
TRBV5-6	-	TRBJ2-1	-	TGTGCCAGCAGCTACCTATCTGGCCGCAATGAGCAGTTCTTC	CASSYLSGRNEQFF
TRBV6-1	TRBD1	TRBJ1-6	-	TGTGCCAGCAGAGTTACAGGGGAAGGTTCACCCCTCCACTTT	CASRVTGEGSPLHF
TRBV5-5	-	TRBJ1-1	-	TGTGCCAGCATCTGGATCACTGAAGCTTTCTTT	CASIWITEAFF
TRBV19	-	TRBJ1-2	-	TGTGCCTCGACACCACAGGGATACTATGGCTACACCTTC	CASTPQGYYGYTF
TRBV7-8	-	TRBJ1-2	-	TGTGCCAGCAGCTTGGCCTTTAACTATGGCTACACCTTC	CASSLAFNYGYTF
TRBV28	-	TRBJ2-7	-	TGTGCCAGCAAGGCGGGGGGGACAGGGAGGGAGCAGTACTTC	CASKAGGTGREQYF
TRBV7-2	-	TRBJ2-3	once	TGTGCCAGCAGCTTGGAGGGGGGGCCGGTAGATACGCAGTATTTT	CASSLEGGPVDTQYF
TRBV6-5	-	TRBJ1-2	-	TGTGCCAGCAGTTACTCGAGCCAGGGCCGCTATGGCTACACCTTC	CASSYSSQGRYGYTF
TRBV6-6	-	TRBJ2-1	-	TGTGCCAGCAGTTACCCGGGGATCAATGAGCAGTTCTTC	CASSYPGINEQFF
TRBV7-9	TRBD1	TRBJ1-1	once	TGTGCCAGCAGCGGGGACAGGGATTGGACTGAAGCTTTCTTT	CASSGDRDWTEAFF
TRBV6-5	TRBD1	TRBJ2-1	once	TGTGCCAGCAGGACCACAGGGGTTGGGTACAATGAGCAGTTCTTC	CASRTTGVGYNEQFF
TRBV28	-	TRBJ2-3	-	TGTGCCAGCAGGGGACGGGACACAGATACGCAGTATTTT	CASRGRDTDTQYF
TRBV2	-	TRBJ1-6	-	TGTGCCAGCAGGGGGACATCCCAAAATTCACCCCTCCACTTT	CASRGTSQNSPLHF
TRBV9	-	TRBJ2-3	-	TGTGCCAGCAGCTCCGGGCGGAGGTACACAGATACGCAGTATTTT	CASSSGRRYTDTQYF
TRBV14	-	TRBJ1-5	-	TGTGCCAGCAGCCAATATGGCAATCAGCCCCAGCATTTT	CASSQYGNQPQHF
TRBV6-5	TRBD1	TRBJ2-1	-	TGTGCCACTCGGACAGGCTACAATGAGCAGTTCTTC	CATRTGYNEQFF
TRBV7-7	TRBD1	TRBJ2-1	few	TGTGCTAGCTGTCGGGACAGGGATGATGAGCAGTTCTTC	CASCRDRDDEQFF
TRBV6-6	TRBD1	TRBJ2-5	once	TGTGCCAGCAGTGACAGGGGGCCTTTTGAGACCCAGTACTTC	CASSDRGPFETQYF
TRBV11-3	-	TRBJ2-5	few	TGTGCCAGCAGCTTAGGACAAGAGACCCAGTACTTC	CASSLGQETQYF
TRBV18	-	TRBJ2-3	once	TGTGCCAGCTCACCAAGCTTAACAGATACGCAGTATTTT	CASSPSLTDTQYF
TRBV4-1	TRBD2	TRBJ2-3	-	TGCGCCAGCAGCCAAGAGGGTAGCGGGGGGTCTAGCACAGATACGCAGTATTTT	CASSQEGSGGSSTDTQYF
TRBV6-1	-	TRBJ2-7	-	TGTGCCAGCAGTGAGGGGTTTGGGCAGGGATCGAGGGAGCAGTACTTC	CASSEGFGQGSREQYF
TRBV30	-	TRBJ1-1	-	TGTGCCATCTTCGGAGGGGCCGTCACTGAAGCTTTCTTT	CAIFGGAVTEAFF
TRBV6-5	-	TRBJ2-7	-	TGTGCCAGCAGCGTGGGGGGATACGAGCAGTACTTC	CASSVGGYEQYF
TRBV7-2	TRBD2	TRBJ2-3	-	TGTGCCAGCAGCTCCACTAGCGGGGTGAGCTCAGATACGCAGTATTTT	CASSSTSGVSSDTQYF
TRBV9	TRBD1	TRBJ2-7	-	TGTGCCAGCAGCCCCCCCGACAGGGGGGACGAGCAGTACTTC	CASSPPDRGDEQYF
TRBV4-1	-	TRBJ2-1	-	TGCGCCAGCAGCCAAGATTATCGAGGGGGGTTTGCCTACAATGAGCAGTTCTTC	CASSQDYRGGFAYNEQFF
TRBV6-5	-	TRBJ2-7	-	TGTGCCAGCTCGAGGGACGCGGATTACGAGCAGTACTTC	CASSRDADYEQYF
TRBV5-4	-	TRBJ2-1	-	TGTGCCAGCAGCCTCCTGGGGGCTTACGATGAGCAGTTCTTC	CASSLLGAYDEQFF
TRBV19	TRBD1	TRBJ1-5	-	TGTGCCAGTAGTATATACCGGGACACAGGGGGTCAGCCCCAGCATTTT	CASSIYRDTGGQPQHF
TRBV28	-	TRBJ1-5	-	TGTGCCAGCAGTCCATGGGGACTTGCACCCAATCAGCCCCAGCATTTT	CASSPWGLAPNQPQHF
TRBV30	TRBD1	TRBJ1-6	once	TGTGCCTGGAGTGGACAGGGTTATAATTCACCCCTCCACTTT	CAWSGQGYNSPLHF
TRBV6-5	-	TRBJ1-2	-	TGTGCCAGCAGCCCCGGCCAAGGCTACACCTTC	CASSPGQGYTF
TRBV6-1	-	TRBJ2-1	-	TGTGCCAGCCCGCCGACGGGTACCCTAACCAATGAGCAGTTCTTC	CASPPTGTLTNEQFF
TRBV6-1	-	TRBJ2-7	few	TGTGCCAGCAGGCAGCCCGGGGGCTCCTACGAGCAGTACTTC	CASRQPGGSYEQYF
TRBV4-2	-	TRBJ2-3	-	TGTGCCAGCAGCCAAGTCACGGGGGCCCGCACAGATACGCAGTATTTT	CASSQVTGARTDTQYF